This entry concerns a single TCR beta chain. This entry is derived from a study of blood T cell repertoires in COVID-19. Study-level information: COVID-19 samples collected from the United States, Italy and Spain covered acute and convalescent phases.

Per the germline V gene, CDR1 is SGHTA and CDR2 is FQGNSA. CDR3 length equals 16 residues. V dropped 2 bases and J dropped 2; count of bases not matched to a gene: 7. The authors' processing: The authors estimated nucleated cell counts from reference gene primer amplification. Sequenced by immunoSEQ multiplex PCR; TCRdb stores in-frame clones only, minus some. The V and J calls and clone size come from that table; D and trimming were worked out from the DNA. This repertoire shows 150,000 or so clones, about 90% found once; its top ten account for approximately 4%. The V call is TRBV7-2, the J call TRBJ2-7, with 9 bases fitting TRBD2. The sequenced material came from peripheral blood. The receptor comes from a woman between 65 and 79 years old with acute or convalescent COVID-19. CDR3 loop: CASSLSIGGGAYEQYF. The CDR3, as DNA: TGTGCCAGCAGCTTAAGTATCGGCGGGGGGGCCTACGAGCAGTACTTC. Combining the CDR3 with reference TRBV7-2 and TRBJ2-7 gives the whole variable domain GAGVSQSPSNKVTEKGKDVELRCDPISGHTALYWYRQSLGQGLEFLIYFQGNSAPDKSGLPSDRFSAERTGGSVSTLTIQRTQQEDSAVYLCASSLSIGGGAYEQYFGPGTRLTVT.